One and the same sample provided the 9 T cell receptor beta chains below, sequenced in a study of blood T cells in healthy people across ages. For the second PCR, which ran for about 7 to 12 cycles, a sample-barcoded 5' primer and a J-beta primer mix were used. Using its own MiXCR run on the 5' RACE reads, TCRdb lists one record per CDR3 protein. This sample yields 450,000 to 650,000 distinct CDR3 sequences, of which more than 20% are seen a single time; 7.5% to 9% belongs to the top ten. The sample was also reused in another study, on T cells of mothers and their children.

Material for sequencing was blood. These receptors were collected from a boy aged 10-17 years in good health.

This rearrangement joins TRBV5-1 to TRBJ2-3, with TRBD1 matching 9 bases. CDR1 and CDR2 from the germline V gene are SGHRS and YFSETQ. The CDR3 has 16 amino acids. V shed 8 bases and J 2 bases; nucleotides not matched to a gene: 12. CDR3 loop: CASSQGTGHSTDTQYF. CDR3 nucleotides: TGCGCCAGTAGCCAAGGGACAGGGCATTCCACAGATACGCAGTATTTT.

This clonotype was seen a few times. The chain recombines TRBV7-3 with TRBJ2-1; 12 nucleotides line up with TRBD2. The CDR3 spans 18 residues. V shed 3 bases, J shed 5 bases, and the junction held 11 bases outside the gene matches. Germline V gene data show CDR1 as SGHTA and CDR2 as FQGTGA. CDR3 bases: TGTGCCAGCAGCTTTCTAGCGGGAGGGGGGATAGTCGACAATGAGCAGTTCTTC. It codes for CASSFLAGGGIVDNEQFF.

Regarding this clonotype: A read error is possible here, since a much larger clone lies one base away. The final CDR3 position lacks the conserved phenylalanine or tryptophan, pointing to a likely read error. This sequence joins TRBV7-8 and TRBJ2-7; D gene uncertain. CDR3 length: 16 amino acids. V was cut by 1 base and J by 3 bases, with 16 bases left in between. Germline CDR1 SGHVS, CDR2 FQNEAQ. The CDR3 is CASSLEYSPGVYEQYI. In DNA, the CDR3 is TGTGCCAGCAGCTTAGAATACTCTCCAGGAGTCTACGAGCAGTACATC.

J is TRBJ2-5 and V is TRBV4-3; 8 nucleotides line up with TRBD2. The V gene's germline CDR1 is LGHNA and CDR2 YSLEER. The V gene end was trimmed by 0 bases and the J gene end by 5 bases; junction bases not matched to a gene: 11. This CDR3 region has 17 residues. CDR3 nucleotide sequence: TGCGCCAGCAGCCAAGAAGTAGCGGGGACATCTGGGGAGACCCAGTACTTC. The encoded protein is CASSQEVAGTSGETQYF.

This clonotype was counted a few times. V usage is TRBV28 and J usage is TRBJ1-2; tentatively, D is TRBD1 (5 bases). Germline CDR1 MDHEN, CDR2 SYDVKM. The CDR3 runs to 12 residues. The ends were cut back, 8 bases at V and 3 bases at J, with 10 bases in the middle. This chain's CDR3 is CASLQGDYGYTF. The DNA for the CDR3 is TGTGCCAGCCTCCAGGGAGACTATGGCTACACCTTC.

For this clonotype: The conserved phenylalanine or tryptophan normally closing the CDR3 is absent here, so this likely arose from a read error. CDR3 in amino acids: CASTGTGGSYEQYL. CDR3 bases: TGTGCCAGCACCGGGACAGGGGGTTCCTACGAGCAGTACCTC. The chain couples TRBV6-5 to TRBJ2-1; 11 bases fit TRBD1. The J call may be incorrect, as the DNA end agrees better with TRBJ2-7. CDR1 MNHEY and CDR2 SVGAGI come from the germline V gene. The CDR3 spans 14 residues.

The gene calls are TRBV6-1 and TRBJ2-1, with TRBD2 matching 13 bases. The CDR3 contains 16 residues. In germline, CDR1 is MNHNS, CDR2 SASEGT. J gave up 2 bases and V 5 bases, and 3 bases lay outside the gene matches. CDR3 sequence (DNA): TGTGCCAGCAGTCCCACTAGCGGGGGGGCCTACAATGAGCAGTTCTTC. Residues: CASSPTSGGAYNEQFF.

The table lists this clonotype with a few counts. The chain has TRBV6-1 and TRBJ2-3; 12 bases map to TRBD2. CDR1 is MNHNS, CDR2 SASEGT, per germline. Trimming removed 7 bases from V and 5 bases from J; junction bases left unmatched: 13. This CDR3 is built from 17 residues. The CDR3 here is CASKKLAGGPRRDTQYF. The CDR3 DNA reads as TGTGCCAGCAAAAAGCTAGCGGGAGGGCCCCGCAGAGATACGCAGTATTTT.

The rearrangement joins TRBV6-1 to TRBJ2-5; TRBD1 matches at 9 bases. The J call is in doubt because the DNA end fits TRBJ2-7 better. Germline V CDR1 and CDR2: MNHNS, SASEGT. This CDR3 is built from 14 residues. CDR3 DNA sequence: TGTGCCAGCAGTGTTCCGGGACAGGGCAACGAGCAGTACTTC. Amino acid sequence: CASSVPGQGNEQYF.